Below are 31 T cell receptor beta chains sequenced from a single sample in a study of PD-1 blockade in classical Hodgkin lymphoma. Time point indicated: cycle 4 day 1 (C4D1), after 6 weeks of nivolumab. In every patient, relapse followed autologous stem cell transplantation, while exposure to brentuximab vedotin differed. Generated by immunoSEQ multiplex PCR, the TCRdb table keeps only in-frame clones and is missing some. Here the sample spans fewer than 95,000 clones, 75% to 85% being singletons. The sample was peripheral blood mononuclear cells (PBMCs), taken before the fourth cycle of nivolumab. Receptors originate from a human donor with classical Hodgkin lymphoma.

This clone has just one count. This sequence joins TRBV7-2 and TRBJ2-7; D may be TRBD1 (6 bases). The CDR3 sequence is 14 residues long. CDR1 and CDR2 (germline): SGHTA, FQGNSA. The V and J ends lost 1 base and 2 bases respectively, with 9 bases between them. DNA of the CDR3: TGTGCCAGCAGCTTAGGAGGGGGAACCTACGAGCAGTACTTC. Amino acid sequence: CASSLGGGTYEQYF.

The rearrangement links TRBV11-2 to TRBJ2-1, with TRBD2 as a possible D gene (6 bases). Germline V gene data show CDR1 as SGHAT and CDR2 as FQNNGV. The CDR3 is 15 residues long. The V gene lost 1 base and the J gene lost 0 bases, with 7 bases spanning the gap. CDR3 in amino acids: CASSLGAGSYNEQFF. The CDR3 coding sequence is TGTGCCAGCAGCTTAGGAGCGGGCTCCTACAATGAGCAGTTCTTC.

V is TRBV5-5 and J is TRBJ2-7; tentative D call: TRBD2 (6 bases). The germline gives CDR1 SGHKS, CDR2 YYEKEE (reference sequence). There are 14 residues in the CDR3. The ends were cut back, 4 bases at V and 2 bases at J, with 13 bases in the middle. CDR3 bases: TGTGCCAGCAGCCGGGAGCCAGGGCCCTACGAGCAGTACTTC. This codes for CASSREPGPYEQYF.

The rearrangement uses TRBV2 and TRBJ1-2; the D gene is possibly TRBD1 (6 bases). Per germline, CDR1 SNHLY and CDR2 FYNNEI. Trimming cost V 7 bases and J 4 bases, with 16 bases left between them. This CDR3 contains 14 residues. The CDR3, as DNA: TGTGCCAGCATTCCGGAACAGGGATCCTATGGCTACACCTTC. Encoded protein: CASIPEQGSYGYTF. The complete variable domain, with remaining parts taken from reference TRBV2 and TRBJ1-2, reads EPEVTQTPSHQVTQMGQEVILRCVPISNHLYFYWYRQILGQKVEFLVSFYNNEISEKSEIFDDQFSVERPDGSNFTLKIRSTKLEDSAMYFCASIPEQGSYGYTFGSGTRLTVV.

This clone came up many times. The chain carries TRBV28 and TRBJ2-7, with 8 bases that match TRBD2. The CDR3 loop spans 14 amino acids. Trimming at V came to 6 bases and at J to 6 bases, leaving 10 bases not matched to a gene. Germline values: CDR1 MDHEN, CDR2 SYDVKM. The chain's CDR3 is CASSTPGLGVEQYF. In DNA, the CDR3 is TGTGCCAGCAGCACCCCGGGACTAGGTGTCGAGCAGTACTTC.

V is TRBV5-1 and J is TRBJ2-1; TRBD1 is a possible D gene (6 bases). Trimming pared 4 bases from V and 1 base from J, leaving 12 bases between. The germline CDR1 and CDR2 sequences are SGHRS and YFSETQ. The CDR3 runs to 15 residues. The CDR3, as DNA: TGCGCCAGCAGCCAAACAGGGATGTCCTACAATGAGCAGTTCTTC. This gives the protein CASSQTGMSYNEQFF.

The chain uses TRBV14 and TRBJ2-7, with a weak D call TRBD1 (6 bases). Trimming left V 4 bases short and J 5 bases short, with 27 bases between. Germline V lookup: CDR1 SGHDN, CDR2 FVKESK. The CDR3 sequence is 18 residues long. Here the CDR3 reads CASSPLIQGVPSGNEQYF. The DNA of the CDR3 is TGTGCCAGCAGCCCGCTTATACAGGGAGTCCCGTCTGGGAACGAGCAGTACTTC.

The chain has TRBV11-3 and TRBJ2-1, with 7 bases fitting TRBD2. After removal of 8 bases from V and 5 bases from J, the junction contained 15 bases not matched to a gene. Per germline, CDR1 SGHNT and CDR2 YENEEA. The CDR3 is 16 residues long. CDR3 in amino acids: CASPFRGSGDDNEQFF. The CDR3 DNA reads TGTGCCAGCCCTTTCCGGGGCAGCGGGGACGACAATGAGCAGTTCTTC.

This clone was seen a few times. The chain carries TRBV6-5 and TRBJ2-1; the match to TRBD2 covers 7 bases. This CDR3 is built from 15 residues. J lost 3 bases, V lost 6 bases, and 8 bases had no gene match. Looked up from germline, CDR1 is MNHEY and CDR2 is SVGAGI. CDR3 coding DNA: TGTGCCAGCAGCCTGACTAGCCTTAACTACAATGAGCAGTTCTTC. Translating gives CASSLTSLNYNEQFF.

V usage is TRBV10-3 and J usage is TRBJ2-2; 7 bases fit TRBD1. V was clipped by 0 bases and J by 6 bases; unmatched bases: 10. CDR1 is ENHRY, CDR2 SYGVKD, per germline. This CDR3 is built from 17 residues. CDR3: CAISESPTGIGAGELFF. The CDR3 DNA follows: TGTGCCATCAGTGAGTCCCCGACAGGGATCGGTGCCGGGGAGCTGTTTTTT.

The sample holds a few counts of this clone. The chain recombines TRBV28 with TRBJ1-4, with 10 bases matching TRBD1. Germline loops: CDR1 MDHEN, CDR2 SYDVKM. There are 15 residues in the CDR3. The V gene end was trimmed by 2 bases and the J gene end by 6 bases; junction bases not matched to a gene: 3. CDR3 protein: CASSLDRGPDEKLFF. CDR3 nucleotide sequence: TGTGCCAGCAGTTTAGACAGGGGGCCTGATGAAAAACTGTTTTTT.

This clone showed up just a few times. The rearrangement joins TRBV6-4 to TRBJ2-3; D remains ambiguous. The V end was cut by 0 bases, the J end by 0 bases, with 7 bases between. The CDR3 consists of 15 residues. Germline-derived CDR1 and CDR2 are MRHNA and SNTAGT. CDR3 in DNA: TGTGCCAGCAGTGACTCGCCAGCTAGCACAGATACGCAGTATTTT. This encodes CASSDSPASTDTQYF.

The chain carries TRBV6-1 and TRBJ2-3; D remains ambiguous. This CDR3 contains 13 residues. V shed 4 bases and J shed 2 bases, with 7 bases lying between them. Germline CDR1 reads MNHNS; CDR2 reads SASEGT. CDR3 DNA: TGTGCCAGCAGTGTTCGGTTCACAGATACGCAGTATTTT. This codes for CASSVRFTDTQYF.

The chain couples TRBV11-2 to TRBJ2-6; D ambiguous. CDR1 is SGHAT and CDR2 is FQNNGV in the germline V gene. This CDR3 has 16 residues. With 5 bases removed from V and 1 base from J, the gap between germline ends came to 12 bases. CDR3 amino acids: CASSPRTRSGANVLTF. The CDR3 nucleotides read TGTGCCAGCAGCCCACGGACGCGTTCTGGGGCCAACGTCCTGACTTTC.

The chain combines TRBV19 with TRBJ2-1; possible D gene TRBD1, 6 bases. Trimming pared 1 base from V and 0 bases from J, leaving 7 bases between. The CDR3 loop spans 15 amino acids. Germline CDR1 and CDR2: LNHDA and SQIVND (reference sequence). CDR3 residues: CASSIGGGSYNEQFF. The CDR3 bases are TGTGCCAGTAGTATAGGAGGGGGCTCCTACAATGAGCAGTTCTTC.

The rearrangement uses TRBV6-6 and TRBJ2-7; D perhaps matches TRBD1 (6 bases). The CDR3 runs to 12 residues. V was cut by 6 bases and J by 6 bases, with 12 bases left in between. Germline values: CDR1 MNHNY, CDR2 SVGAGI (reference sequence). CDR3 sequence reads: CASSITGPEQYF. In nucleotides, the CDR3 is TGTGCCAGCAGCATTACAGGGCCCGAGCAGTACTTC.

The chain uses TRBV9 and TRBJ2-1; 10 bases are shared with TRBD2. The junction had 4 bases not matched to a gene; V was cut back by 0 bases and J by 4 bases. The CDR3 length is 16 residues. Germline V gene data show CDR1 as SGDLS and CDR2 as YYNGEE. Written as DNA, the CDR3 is TGTGCCAGCAGCGTAGGGGGGACTAGCGCGTACAATGAGCAGTTCTTC. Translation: CASSVGGTSAYNEQFF.

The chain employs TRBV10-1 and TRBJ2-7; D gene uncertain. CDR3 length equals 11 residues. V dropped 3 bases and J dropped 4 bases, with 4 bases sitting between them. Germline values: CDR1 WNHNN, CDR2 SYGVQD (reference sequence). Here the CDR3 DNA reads TGCGCCAGCAGTGACCAATACGAGCAGTACTTC. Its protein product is CASSDQYEQYF.

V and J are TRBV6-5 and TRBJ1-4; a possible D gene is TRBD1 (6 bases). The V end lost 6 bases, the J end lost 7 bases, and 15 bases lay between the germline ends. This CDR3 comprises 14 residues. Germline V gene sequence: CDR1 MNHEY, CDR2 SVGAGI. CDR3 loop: CASSRTGWSEKLFF. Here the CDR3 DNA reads TGTGCCAGCAGCCGAACAGGGTGGAGTGAAAAACTGTTTTTT.

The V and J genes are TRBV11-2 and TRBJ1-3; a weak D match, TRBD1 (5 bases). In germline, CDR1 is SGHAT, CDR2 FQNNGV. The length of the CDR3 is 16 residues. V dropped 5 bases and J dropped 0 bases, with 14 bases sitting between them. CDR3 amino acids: CASSRDPGPSGNTIYF. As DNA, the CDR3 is TGTGCCAGCAGCCGGGACCCGGGCCCCTCTGGAAACACCATATATTTT.

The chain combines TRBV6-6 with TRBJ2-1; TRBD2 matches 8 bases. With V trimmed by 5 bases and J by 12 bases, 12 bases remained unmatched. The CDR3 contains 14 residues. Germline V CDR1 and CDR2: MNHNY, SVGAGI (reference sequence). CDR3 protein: CASSLPPAGGRQFF. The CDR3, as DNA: TGTGCCAGCAGTCTACCCCCGGCGGGAGGTAGGCAGTTCTTC.

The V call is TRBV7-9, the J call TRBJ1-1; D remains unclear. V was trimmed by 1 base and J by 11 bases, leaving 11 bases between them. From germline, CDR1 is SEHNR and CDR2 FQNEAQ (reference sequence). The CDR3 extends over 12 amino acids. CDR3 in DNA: TGTGCCAGCAGCTTAGACACGAGCGGGGCTTTCTTT. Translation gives CASSLDTSGAFF.

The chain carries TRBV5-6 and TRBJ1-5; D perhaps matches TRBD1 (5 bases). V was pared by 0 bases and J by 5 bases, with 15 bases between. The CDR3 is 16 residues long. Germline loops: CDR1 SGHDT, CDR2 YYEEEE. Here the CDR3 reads CASSLGLRVRDQPQHF. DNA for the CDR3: TGTGCCAGCAGCTTGGGTCTCAGGGTAAGGGATCAGCCCCAGCATTTT.

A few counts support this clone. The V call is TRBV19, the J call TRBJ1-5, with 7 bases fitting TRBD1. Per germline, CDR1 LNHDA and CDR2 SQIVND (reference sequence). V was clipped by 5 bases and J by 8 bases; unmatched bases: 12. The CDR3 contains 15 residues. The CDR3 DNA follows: TGTGCCAGTAGTCCGGGACAGCGGGACGGGGAGCCCCAGCATTTT. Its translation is CASSPGQRDGEPQHF.

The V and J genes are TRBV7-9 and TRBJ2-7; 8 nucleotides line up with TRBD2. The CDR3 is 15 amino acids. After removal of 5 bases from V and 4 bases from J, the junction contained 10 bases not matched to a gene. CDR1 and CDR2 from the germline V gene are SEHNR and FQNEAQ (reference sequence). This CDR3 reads CASSPLRSGGYEQYF. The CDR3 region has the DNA TGTGCCAGCAGCCCCCTGAGAAGCGGGGGTTACGAGCAGTACTTC.

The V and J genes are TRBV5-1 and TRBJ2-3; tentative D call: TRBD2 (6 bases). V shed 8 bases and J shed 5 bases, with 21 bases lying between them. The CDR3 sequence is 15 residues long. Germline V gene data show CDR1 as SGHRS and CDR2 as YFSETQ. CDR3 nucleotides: TGCGCCAGTCAAATAACCGGGTCAGCGGGAGATACGCAGTATTTT. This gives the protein CASQITGSAGDTQYF.

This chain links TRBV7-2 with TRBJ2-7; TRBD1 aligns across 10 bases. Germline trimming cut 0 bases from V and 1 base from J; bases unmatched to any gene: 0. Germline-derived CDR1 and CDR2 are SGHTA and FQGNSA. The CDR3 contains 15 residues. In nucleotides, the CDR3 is TGTGCCAGCAGCTTAGCGGACAGGGGGTCCTACGAGCAGTACTTC. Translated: CASSLADRGSYEQYF.

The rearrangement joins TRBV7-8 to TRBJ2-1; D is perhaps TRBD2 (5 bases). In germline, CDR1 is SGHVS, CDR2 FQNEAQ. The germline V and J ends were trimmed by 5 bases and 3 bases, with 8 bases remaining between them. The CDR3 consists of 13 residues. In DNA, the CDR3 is TGTGCCAGCAGCAGCGGAGACTACAATGAGCAGTTCTTC. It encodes CASSSGDYNEQFF.

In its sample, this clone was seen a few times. The CDR3 reads CASSLRGQGGDQPQHF. CDR3 nucleotides: TGTGCCAGCAGCCTGCGTGGACAGGGTGGCGATCAGCCCCAGCATTTT. J is TRBJ1-5 and V is TRBV4-2; 8 bases agree with TRBD1. V shed 4 bases, J shed 5 bases, and the junction held 10 bases outside the gene matches. CDR3 size: 16 residues. Germline V lookup: CDR1 LGHNA, CDR2 YNFKEQ.

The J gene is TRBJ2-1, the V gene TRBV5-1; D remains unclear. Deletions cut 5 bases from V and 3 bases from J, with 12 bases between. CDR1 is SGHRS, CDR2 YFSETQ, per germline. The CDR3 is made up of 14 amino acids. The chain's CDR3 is CASSRVLNYNEQFF. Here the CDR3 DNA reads TGCGCCAGCAGTCGAGTCCTAAACTACAATGAGCAGTTCTTC.

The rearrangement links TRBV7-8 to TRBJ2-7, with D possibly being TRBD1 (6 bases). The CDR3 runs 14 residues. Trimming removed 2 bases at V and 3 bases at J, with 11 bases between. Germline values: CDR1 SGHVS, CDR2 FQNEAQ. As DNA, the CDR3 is TGTGCCAGCAGCTTACACAGGGTGGACTACGAGCAGTACTTC. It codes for CASSLHRVDYEQYF.